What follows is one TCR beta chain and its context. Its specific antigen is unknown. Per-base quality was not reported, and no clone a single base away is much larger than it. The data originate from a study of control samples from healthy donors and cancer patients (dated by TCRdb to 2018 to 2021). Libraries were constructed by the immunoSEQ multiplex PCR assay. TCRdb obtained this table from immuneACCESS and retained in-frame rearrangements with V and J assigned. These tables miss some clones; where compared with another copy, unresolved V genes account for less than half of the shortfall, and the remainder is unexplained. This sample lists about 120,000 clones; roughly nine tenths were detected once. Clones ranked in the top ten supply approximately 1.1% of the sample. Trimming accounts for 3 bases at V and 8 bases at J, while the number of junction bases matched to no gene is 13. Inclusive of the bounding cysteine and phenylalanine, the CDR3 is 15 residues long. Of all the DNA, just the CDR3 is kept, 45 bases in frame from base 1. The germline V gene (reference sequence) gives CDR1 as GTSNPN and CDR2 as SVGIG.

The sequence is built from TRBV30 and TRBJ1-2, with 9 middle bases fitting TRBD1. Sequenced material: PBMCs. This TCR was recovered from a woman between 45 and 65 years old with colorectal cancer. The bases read TGTGCCTGGAGAAGGGACAGGGCAAAATCGGGGGGCTACACCTTC. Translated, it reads CAWRRDRAKSGGYTF.